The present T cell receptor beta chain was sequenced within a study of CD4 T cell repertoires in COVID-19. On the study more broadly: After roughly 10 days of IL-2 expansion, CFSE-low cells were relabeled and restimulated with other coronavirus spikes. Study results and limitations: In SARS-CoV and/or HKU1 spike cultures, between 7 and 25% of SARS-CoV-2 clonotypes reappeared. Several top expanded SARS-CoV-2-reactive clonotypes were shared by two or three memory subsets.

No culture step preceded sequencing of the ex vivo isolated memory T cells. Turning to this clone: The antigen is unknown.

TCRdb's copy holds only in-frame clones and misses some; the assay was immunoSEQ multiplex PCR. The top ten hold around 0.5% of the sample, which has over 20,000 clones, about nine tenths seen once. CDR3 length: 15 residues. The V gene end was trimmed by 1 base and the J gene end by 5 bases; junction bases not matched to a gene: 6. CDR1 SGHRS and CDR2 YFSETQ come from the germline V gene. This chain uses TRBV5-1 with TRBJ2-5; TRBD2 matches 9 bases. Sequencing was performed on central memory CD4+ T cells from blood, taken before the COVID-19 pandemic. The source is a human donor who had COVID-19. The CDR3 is CASSLFASGVETQYF. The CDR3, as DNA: TGCGCCAGCAGCTTGTTCGCTAGCGGGGTTGAGACCCAGTACTTC.